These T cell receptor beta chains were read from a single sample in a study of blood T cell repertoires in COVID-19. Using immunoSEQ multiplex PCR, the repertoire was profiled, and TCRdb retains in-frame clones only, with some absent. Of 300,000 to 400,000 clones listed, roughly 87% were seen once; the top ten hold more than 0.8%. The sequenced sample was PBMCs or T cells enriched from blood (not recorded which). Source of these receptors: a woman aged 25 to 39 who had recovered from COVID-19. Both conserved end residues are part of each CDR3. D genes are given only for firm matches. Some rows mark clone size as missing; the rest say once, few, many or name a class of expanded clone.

cdr3_aa: CASSSPGTVTEKLFF; cdr3_nt: TGTGCCAGCAGTTCCCCTGGGACAGTTACAGAAAAACTGTTTTTT; d_call: TRBD1; v_call: TRBV6-6; j_call: TRBJ1-4; clone_size: NA
cdr3_aa: CAWSPAIDRSPTMNTEAFF; cdr3_nt: TGTGCCTGGAGTCCAGCCATCGACAGGTCCCCTACCATGAACACTGAAGCTTTCTTT; d_call: NA; v_call: TRBV30; j_call: TRBJ1-1; clone_size: NA
cdr3_aa: CAWSVHEDTEAFF; cdr3_nt: TGTGCCTGGAGTGTACATGAGGACACTGAAGCTTTCTTT; d_call: NA; v_call: TRBV30; j_call: TRBJ1-1; clone_size: NA
cdr3_aa: CAISVALSSGNTIYF; cdr3_nt: TGTGCCATCAGTGTAGCCTTAAGCTCTGGAAACACCATATATTTT; d_call: NA; v_call: TRBV10-3; j_call: TRBJ1-3; clone_size: NA
cdr3_aa: CASSLRGQGNYTF; cdr3_nt: TGTGCCAGCAGTTTAAGGGGACAGGGAAACTACACCTTC; d_call: TRBD1; v_call: TRBV12-3/TRBV12-4; j_call: TRBJ1-2; clone_size: NA
cdr3_aa: CASSRDNLRGYTF; cdr3_nt: TGTGCCAGCAGTCGGGACAACCTGAGGGGCTACACCTTC; d_call: NA; v_call: TRBV12-3/TRBV12-4; j_call: TRBJ1-2; clone_size: NA
cdr3_aa: CASTPGGVGTEAFF; cdr3_nt: TGTGCCAGCACCCCTGGAGGGGTCGGCACTGAAGCTTTCTTT; d_call: NA; v_call: TRBV7-9; j_call: TRBJ1-1; clone_size: NA
cdr3_aa: CATSDPTSGGYNEQFF; cdr3_nt: TGTGCCACCAGTGACCCGACTAGCGGGGGGTACAATGAGCAGTTCTTC; d_call: TRBD2; v_call: TRBV24-1; j_call: TRBJ2-1; clone_size: NA
cdr3_aa: CASSEWGSLNTEAFF; cdr3_nt: TGTGCCAGCAGTGAATGGGGCAGTTTGAACACTGAAGCTTTCTTT; d_call: NA; v_call: TRBV25-1; j_call: TRBJ1-1; clone_size: NA
cdr3_aa: CAWSPTTGNYGYTF; cdr3_nt: TGTGCCTGGAGCCCAACGACAGGGAACTATGGCTACACCTTC; d_call: TRBD1; v_call: TRBV30; j_call: TRBJ1-2; clone_size: once
cdr3_aa: CSASNRDPYEQYF; cdr3_nt: TGCAGTGCTAGTAACCGGGATCCCTACGAGCAGTACTTC; d_call: NA; v_call: TRBV20-1; j_call: TRBJ2-7; clone_size: NA
cdr3_aa: CAIRAGTGKGNTEAFF; cdr3_nt: TGTGCCATCAGGGCCGGGACAGGGAAGGGGAACACTGAAGCTTTCTTT; d_call: TRBD1; v_call: TRBV10-3; j_call: TRBJ1-1; clone_size: NA
cdr3_aa: CAVGGGLNTEAFF; cdr3_nt: TGTGCCGTAGGGGGGGGGTTGAACACTGAAGCTTTCTTT; d_call: NA; v_call: TRBV2; j_call: TRBJ1-1; clone_size: NA
cdr3_aa: CASSLVRAEGYGYTF; cdr3_nt: TGTGCCAGCAGCTTAGTTCGGGCAGAGGGATATGGCTACACCTTC; d_call: NA; v_call: TRBV7-2; j_call: TRBJ1-2; clone_size: NA
cdr3_aa: CASTLDRGRLNSPLHF; cdr3_nt: TGCGCCAGCACCTTAGACAGGGGGCGCTTGAATTCACCCCTCCACTTT; d_call: TRBD1; v_call: TRBV4-1; j_call: TRBJ1-6; clone_size: NA
cdr3_aa: CATEGGETQYF; cdr3_nt: TGTGCCACCGAGGGAGGAGAGACCCAGTACTTC; d_call: NA; v_call: TRBV24-1; j_call: TRBJ2-5; clone_size: NA
cdr3_aa: CASSRDFRNTEAFF; cdr3_nt: TGTGCCAGCAGTCGGGACTTCCGAAACACTGAAGCTTTCTTT; d_call: NA; v_call: TRBV6-4; j_call: TRBJ1-1; clone_size: NA
cdr3_aa: CASSLGGLLEAFF; cdr3_nt: TGTGCCAGCAGCTTAGGGGGACTCCTTGAAGCTTTCTTT; d_call: NA; v_call: TRBV7-9; j_call: TRBJ1-1; clone_size: NA
cdr3_aa: CASSEVAGGTGELFF; cdr3_nt: TGTGCCAGCAGTGAGGTGGCGGGGGGCACCGGGGAGCTGTTTTTT; d_call: TRBD2; v_call: TRBV2; j_call: TRBJ2-2; clone_size: NA
cdr3_aa: CASRLTGAPNTEAFF; cdr3_nt: TGTGCCAGCAGGTTAACAGGAGCTCCGAACACTGAAGCTTTCTTT; d_call: NA; v_call: TRBV28; j_call: TRBJ1-1; clone_size: NA
cdr3_aa: CASSLDRVNSPLHF; cdr3_nt: TGTGCCAGCAGCCTAGACAGGGTGAATTCACCCCTCCACTTT; d_call: TRBD1; v_call: TRBV2; j_call: TRBJ1-6; clone_size: NA
cdr3_aa: CASSQAPGVGANVLTF; cdr3_nt: TGCGCCAGCAGCCAAGCGCCAGGGGTAGGGGCCAACGTCCTGACTTTC; d_call: NA; v_call: TRBV4-3; j_call: TRBJ2-6; clone_size: NA
cdr3_aa: CASSPPVGTGVAEQYF; cdr3_nt: TGTGCCAGCTCACCACCGGTCGGGACAGGGGTCGCCGAGCAGTACTTC; d_call: TRBD1; v_call: TRBV18; j_call: TRBJ2-7; clone_size: NA
cdr3_aa: CASSSPLTGALSGANVLTF; cdr3_nt: TGTGCCAGCAGCTCACCCCTGACAGGGGCCCTCTCTGGGGCCAACGTCCTGACTTTC; d_call: TRBD1; v_call: TRBV7-9; j_call: TRBJ2-6; clone_size: NA
cdr3_aa: CATSRDIAVATNEKLFF; cdr3_nt: TGTGCCACCAGCAGAGATATAGCGGTTGCAACTAATGAAAAACTGTTTTTT; d_call: NA; v_call: TRBV15; j_call: TRBJ1-4; clone_size: NA
cdr3_aa: CASTRLQHTDTQYF; cdr3_nt: TGCGCCAGCACCCGACTCCAGCACACAGATACGCAGTATTTT; d_call: NA; v_call: TRBV5-1; j_call: TRBJ2-3; clone_size: NA
cdr3_aa: CAREKPQGLDQPQHF; cdr3_nt: TGTGCCAGAGAGAAACCCCAGGGGTTGGATCAGCCCCAGCATTTT; d_call: NA; v_call: TRBV21-1; j_call: TRBJ1-5; clone_size: NA
cdr3_aa: CSAGGQLNTEAFF; cdr3_nt: TGCAGCGCCGGGGGGCAATTGAACACTGAAGCTTTCTTT; d_call: NA; v_call: TRBV29-1; j_call: TRBJ1-1; clone_size: NA
cdr3_aa: CASRYPQTGTGQTEAFF; cdr3_nt: TGTGCCAGCAGGTACCCCCAGACAGGGACCGGGCAGACTGAAGCTTTCTTT; d_call: TRBD1; v_call: TRBV7-9; j_call: TRBJ1-1; clone_size: few
cdr3_aa: CASSTGGVQPQHF; cdr3_nt: TGTGCCAGCTCAACGGGAGGGGTTCAGCCCCAGCATTTT; d_call: NA; v_call: TRBV28; j_call: TRBJ1-5; clone_size: NA
cdr3_aa: CASSQGREVFYEQYF; cdr3_nt: TGCGCCAGCAGCCAAGGGAGGGAAGTCTTCTACGAGCAGTACTTC; d_call: NA; v_call: TRBV4-3; j_call: TRBJ2-7; clone_size: NA
cdr3_aa: CASSMGGSNQPQHF; cdr3_nt: TGTGCCAGTAGTATGGGGGGGAGCAATCAGCCCCAGCATTTT; d_call: NA; v_call: TRBV19; j_call: TRBJ1-5; clone_size: once
cdr3_aa: CASSDSISSSYEQYF; cdr3_nt: TGTGCCAGCAGTGATTCCATATCCAGCTCCTACGAGCAGTACTTC; d_call: NA; v_call: TRBV25-1; j_call: TRBJ2-7; clone_size: NA
cdr3_aa: CASSPNGGGYGYTF; cdr3_nt: TGTGCCAGCAGCCCAAATGGGGGCGGCTATGGCTACACCTTC; d_call: NA; v_call: TRBV7-2; j_call: TRBJ1-2; clone_size: NA
cdr3_aa: CASGKAGAPGELFF; cdr3_nt: TGTGCCAGCGGAAAAGCGGGGGCTCCCGGGGAGCTGTTTTTT; d_call: TRBD2; v_call: TRBV13; j_call: TRBJ2-2; clone_size: NA
cdr3_aa: CASSSQGQGNYGYTF; cdr3_nt: TGTGCCAGCAGCTCTCAGGGGCAGGGTAACTATGGCTACACCTTC; d_call: NA; v_call: TRBV4-2; j_call: TRBJ1-2; clone_size: NA
cdr3_aa: CSVEWLNTDTQYF; cdr3_nt: TGCAGCGTTGAATGGCTCAACACAGATACGCAGTATTTT; d_call: NA; v_call: TRBV29-1; j_call: TRBJ2-3; clone_size: NA
cdr3_aa: CASTYRHPEDYGYTF; cdr3_nt: TGTGCCAGCACGTATCGACACCCGGAGGACTATGGCTACACCTTC; d_call: NA; v_call: TRBV6-5; j_call: TRBJ1-2; clone_size: NA
cdr3_aa: CAITRGTSGGTDTQYF; cdr3_nt: TGTGCCATCACCCGAGGGACTAGCGGTGGCACAGATACGCAGTATTTT; d_call: TRBD2; v_call: TRBV10-3; j_call: TRBJ2-3; clone_size: NA
cdr3_aa: CASSPLPGGTGYNSPLHF; cdr3_nt: TGTGCCAGCTCACCACTCCCAGGGGGAACAGGCTATAATTCACCCCTCCACTTT; d_call: TRBD1; v_call: TRBV18; j_call: TRBJ1-6; clone_size: NA
cdr3_aa: CASRTAGEGEQYF; cdr3_nt: TGTGCCAGCAGGACCGCGGGGGAGGGCGAGCAGTACTTC; d_call: TRBD2; v_call: TRBV11-2; j_call: TRBJ2-7; clone_size: NA
cdr3_aa: CASSWPGQSGGGTEAFF; cdr3_nt: TGTGCCAGCAGTTGGCCGGGACAGAGCGGAGGGGGCACTGAAGCTTTCTTT; d_call: TRBD1; v_call: TRBV5-5; j_call: TRBJ1-1; clone_size: once
cdr3_aa: CASSQEKGLAGADTQYF; cdr3_nt: TGCGCCAGCAGCCAAGAGAAGGGACTAGCGGGGGCGGATACGCAGTATTTT; d_call: TRBD2; v_call: TRBV4-1; j_call: TRBJ2-3; clone_size: NA
cdr3_aa: CASSLVGTGNSNQPQHF; cdr3_nt: TGTGCCAGCAGCTTAGTCGGGACAGGAAATAGCAATCAGCCCCAGCATTTT; d_call: TRBD1; v_call: TRBV7-2; j_call: TRBJ1-5; clone_size: NA